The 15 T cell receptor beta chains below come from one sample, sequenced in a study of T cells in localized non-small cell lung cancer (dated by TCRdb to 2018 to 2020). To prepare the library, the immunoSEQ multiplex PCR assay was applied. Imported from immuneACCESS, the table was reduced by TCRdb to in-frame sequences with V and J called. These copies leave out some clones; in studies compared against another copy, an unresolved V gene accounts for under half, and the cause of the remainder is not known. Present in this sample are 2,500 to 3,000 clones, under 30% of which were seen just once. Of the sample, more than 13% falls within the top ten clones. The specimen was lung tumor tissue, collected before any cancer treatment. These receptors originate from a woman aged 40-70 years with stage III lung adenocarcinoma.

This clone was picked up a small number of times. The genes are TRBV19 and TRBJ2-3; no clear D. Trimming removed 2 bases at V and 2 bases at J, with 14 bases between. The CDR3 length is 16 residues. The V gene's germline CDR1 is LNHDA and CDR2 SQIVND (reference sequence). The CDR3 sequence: CASSIPGSPLTDTQYF. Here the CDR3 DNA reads TGTGCCAGTAGTATACCGGGCAGCCCTCTCACAGATACGCAGTATTTT.

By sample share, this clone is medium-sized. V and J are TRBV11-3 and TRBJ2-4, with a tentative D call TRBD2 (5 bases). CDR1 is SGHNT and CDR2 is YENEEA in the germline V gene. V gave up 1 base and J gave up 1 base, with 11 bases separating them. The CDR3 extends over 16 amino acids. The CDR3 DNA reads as TGTGCCAGCAGCTTAGGTACGGGGTTGGCCAAAAACATTCAGTACTTC. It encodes CASSLGTGLAKNIQYF.

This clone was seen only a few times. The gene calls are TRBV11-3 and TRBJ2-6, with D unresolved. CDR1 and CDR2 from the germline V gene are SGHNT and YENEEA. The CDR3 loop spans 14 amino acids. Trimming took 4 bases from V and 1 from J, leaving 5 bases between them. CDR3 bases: TGTGCCAGCAGCTCCAGTTCTGGGGCCAACGTCCTGACTTTC. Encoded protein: CASSSSSGANVLTF.

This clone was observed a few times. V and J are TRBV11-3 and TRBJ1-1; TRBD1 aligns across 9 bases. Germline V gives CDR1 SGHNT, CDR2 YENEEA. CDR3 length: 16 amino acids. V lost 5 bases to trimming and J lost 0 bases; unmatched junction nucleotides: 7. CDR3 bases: TGTGCCAGCAGCCTCGGGACAGGGAACATGAACACTGAAGCTTTCTTT. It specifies CASSLGTGNMNTEAFF.

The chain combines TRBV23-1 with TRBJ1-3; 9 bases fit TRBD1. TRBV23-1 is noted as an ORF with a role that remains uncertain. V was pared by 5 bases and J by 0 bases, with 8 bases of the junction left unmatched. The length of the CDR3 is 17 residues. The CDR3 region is CASSKPGQGNSGNTIYF. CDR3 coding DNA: TGCGCCAGCAGTAAACCGGGACAGGGAAACTCTGGAAACACCATATATTTT.

The CDR3 sequence is CASSRDGQGALSPLHF. The CDR3 bases are TGTGCCAGCAGCAGAGATGGACAGGGGGCCCTATCACCCCTCCACTTT. The chain employs TRBV9 and TRBJ1-6; 11 bases line up with TRBD1. V was clipped by 4 bases and J by 10 bases; unmatched bases: 10. This CDR3 comprises 16 residues. CDR1 SGDLS and CDR2 YYNGEE come from the germline V gene.

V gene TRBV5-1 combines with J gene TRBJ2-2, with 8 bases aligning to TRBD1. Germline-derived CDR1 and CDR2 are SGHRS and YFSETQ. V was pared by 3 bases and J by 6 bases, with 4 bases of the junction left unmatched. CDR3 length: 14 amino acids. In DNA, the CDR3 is TGCGCCAGCAGCTCGGACAGGGCCGCCGGGGAGCTGTTTTTT. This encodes CASSSDRAAGELFF.

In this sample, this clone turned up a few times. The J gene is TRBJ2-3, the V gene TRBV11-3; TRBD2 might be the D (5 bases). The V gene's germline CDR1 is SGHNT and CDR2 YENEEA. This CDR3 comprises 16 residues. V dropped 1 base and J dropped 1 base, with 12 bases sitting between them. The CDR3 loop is CASSLVAGSGTDTQYF. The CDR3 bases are TGTGCCAGCAGCTTAGTTGCGGGCTCTGGCACAGATACGCAGTATTTT.

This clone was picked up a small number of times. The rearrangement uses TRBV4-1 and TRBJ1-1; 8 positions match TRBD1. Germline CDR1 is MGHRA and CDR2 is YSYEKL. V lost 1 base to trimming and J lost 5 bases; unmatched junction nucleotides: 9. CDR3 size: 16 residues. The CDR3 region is CASSQVLDRGGTEAFF. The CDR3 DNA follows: TGCGCCAGCAGCCAAGTTCTTGACAGGGGAGGGACTGAAGCTTTCTTT.

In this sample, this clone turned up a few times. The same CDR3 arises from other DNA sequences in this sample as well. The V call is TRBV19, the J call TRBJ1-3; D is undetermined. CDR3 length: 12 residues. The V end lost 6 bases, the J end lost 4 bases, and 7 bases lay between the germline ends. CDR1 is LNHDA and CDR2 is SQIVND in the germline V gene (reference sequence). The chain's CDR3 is CASRSPGNTIYF. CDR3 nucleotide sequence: TGTGCCAGTAGATCTCCCGGAAACACCATATATTTT.

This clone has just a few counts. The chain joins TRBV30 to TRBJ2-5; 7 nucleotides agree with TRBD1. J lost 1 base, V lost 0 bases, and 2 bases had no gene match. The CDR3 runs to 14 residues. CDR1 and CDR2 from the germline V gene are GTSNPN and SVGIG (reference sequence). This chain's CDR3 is CAWSVGGSQETQYF. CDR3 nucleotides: TGTGCCTGGAGTGTAGGGGGCAGCCAAGAGACCCAGTACTTC.

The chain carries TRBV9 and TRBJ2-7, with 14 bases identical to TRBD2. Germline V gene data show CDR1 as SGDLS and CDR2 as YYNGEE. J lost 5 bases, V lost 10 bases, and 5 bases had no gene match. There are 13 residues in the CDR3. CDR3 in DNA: TGTGCCCACGGACTAGCGGGAGGACACGAGCAGTACTTC. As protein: CAHGLAGGHEQYF. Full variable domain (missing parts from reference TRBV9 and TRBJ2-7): DSGVTQTPKHLITATGQRVTLRCSPRSGDLSVYWYQQSLDQGLQFLIQYYNGEERAKGNILERFSAQQFPDLHSELNLSSLELGDSALYFCAHGLAGGHEQYFGPGTRLTVT.

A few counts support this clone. CDR3 nucleotide sequence: TGTGCCAGCAGTTTAGATTTGGGCAGTAACTATGGCTACACCTTC. Amino acid sequence: CASSLDLGSNYGYTF. The chain carries TRBV28 and TRBJ1-2; D gene ambiguous. This CDR3 is 15 amino acids long. The V gene lost 2 bases and the J gene lost 1 base, with 11 bases spanning the gap. Per germline, CDR1 MDHEN and CDR2 SYDVKM.

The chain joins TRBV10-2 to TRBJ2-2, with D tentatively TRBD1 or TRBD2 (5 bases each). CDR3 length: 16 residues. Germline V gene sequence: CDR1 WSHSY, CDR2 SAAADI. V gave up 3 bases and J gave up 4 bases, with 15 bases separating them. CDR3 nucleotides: TGCGCCAGCAGTGACCCGGGGCCCGCGGGCACCGGGGAGCTGTTTTTT. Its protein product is CASSDPGPAGTGELFF.

The CDR3: CASSGGQETYEQYF. CDR3 DNA: TGTGCCAGCAGCGGGGGACAGGAGACCTACGAGCAGTACTTC. The genes are TRBV11-1 and TRBJ2-7; the match to TRBD1 covers 8 bases. CDR1 is SGHAT, CDR2 FQDESV, per germline (reference sequence). The CDR3 is made up of 14 amino acids. The ends lost 5 bases at V and 2 bases at J; junction bases unmatched: 5.